The 28 T cell receptor beta chains listed next were all sequenced from one sample in a study of blood T cell repertoires in COVID-19 (dated by TCRdb to 2019 to 2021). Receptor libraries were prepared by the immunoSEQ multiplex PCR assay. TCRdb holds this immuneACCESS table with in-frame rearrangements only. Some clones are missing; in checked studies, unresolved V genes explain under half, and the rest has no known cause. This sample comprises about 160,000 clones, around 90% of them detected only once. Of the sample, less than 5% is held by the ten largest clones. The sequenced sample consisted of peripheral blood. Receptors originate from a woman aged 60 to 75 who had recovered from COVID-19.

This chain uses TRBV7-6 with TRBJ1-1, with 11 bases that match TRBD1. The germline gives CDR1 SGHVS, CDR2 FNYEAQ. Trimming at V came to 6 bases and at J to 6 bases, leaving 6 bases not matched to a gene. The CDR3 extends over 14 amino acids. The CDR3 DNA reads TGTGCCAGCAGTATTACGGGACAGGGGGCTGAAGCTTTCTTT. It yields the protein CASSITGQGAEAFF.

The chain carries TRBV11-2 and TRBJ2-2; 7 nucleotides agree with TRBD1. Germline CDR1 and CDR2: SGHAT and FQNNGV. V shed 4 bases and J 1 base; nucleotides not matched to a gene: 0. The CDR3 has 14 residues. This CDR3 is CASSWDRNTGELFF. DNA for the CDR3: TGTGCCAGCAGCTGGGACAGGAACACCGGGGAGCTGTTTTTT.

This clone was detected a few times. This chain uses TRBV19 with TRBJ2-3; a weak D match, TRBD2 (6 bases). V was shortened by 4 bases and J by 2 bases, with 7 bases between the two germline ends. CDR1 is LNHDA, CDR2 SQIVND, per germline (reference sequence). The CDR3 runs to 13 residues. CDR3 coding DNA: TGTGCCAGTAGTACGGGGGACACAGATACGCAGTATTTT. Encoded protein: CASSTGDTDTQYF.

In DNA, the CDR3 is TGTGCCAGCAGCTTAACACTGAGCAGGAACTATGGCTACACCTTC. Protein sequence: CASSLTLSRNYGYTF. The chain uses TRBV11-2 and TRBJ1-2, with D hard to call. Germline CDR1 SGHAT, CDR2 FQNNGV. V dropped 2 bases and J dropped 2 bases, with 12 bases sitting between them. This CDR3 has 15 amino acids.

The rearrangement links TRBV27 to TRBJ1-5, with D possibly TRBD1 on 5 matching bases. The CDR3 totals 15 residues. CDR1 MNHEY and CDR2 SMNVEV come from the germline V gene (reference sequence). V shed 3 bases and J shed 3 bases, with 12 bases lying between them. The CDR3 loop is CASSFRSGHNQPQHF. Here the CDR3 DNA reads TGTGCCAGCAGTTTTCGGTCAGGGCACAATCAGCCCCAGCATTTT.

The rearrangement links TRBV3-1 (or the pseudogene TRBV3-2) to TRBJ2-3, with D perhaps TRBD2 (6 bases). V gave up 3 bases and J gave up 7 bases, with 17 bases separating them. Germline loops: CDR1 LGHDT, CDR2 YNNKEL (reference sequence). CDR3 length equals 15 residues. CDR3 in amino acids: CASSQMRGPGYTQYF. The CDR3 DNA reads TGTGCCAGCAGCCAGATGCGGGGCCCTGGCTATACGCAGTATTTT.

V gene TRBV11-3 combines with J gene TRBJ2-3, with no clear D. The CDR3 consists of 12 residues. With 4 bases removed from V and 3 bases from J, the gap between germline ends came to 5 bases. Germline CDR1 and CDR2: SGHNT and YENEEA. The CDR3 DNA reads TGTGCCAGCAGCTCCGGGACAGATACGCAGTATTTT. Encoded protein: CASSSGTDTQYF.

This sequence joins TRBV10-3 and TRBJ2-1; D perhaps matches TRBD1 (6 bases). The V gene's germline CDR1 is ENHRY and CDR2 SYGVKD. The CDR3 runs 15 residues. V gave up 2 bases and J gave up 0 bases, with 8 bases separating them. The CDR3 DNA reads as TGTGCCATCAGTGAGGGGGGCCCCTCCTACAATGAGCAGTTCTTC. This translates into CAISEGGPSYNEQFF.

This clone was recorded a few times. This rearrangement joins TRBV2 to TRBJ1-1; perhaps TRBD1 as D (6 bases). V shed 6 bases and J shed 5 bases, with 13 bases lying between them. CDR3 length: 13 amino acids. From germline, CDR1 is SNHLY and CDR2 FYNNEI. The CDR3 DNA follows: TGTGCCAGCAGGGCAATACAGGGAACTGAAGCTTTCTTT. Protein sequence: CASRAIQGTEAFF.

The chain couples TRBV3-1 (or the pseudogene TRBV3-2) to TRBJ1-6; D remains unclear. Germline CDR1 and CDR2: LGHDT and YNNKEL (reference sequence). Deletions cut 7 bases from V and 9 bases from J, with 13 bases between. This CDR3 contains 13 residues. CDR3 amino acids: CASTRGGSSPLHF. As DNA, the CDR3 is TGTGCCAGCACCCGAGGTGGTAGTTCACCCCTCCACTTT.

The rearrangement uses TRBV2 and TRBJ2-2; possible D gene TRBD2, 7 bases. Germline values: CDR1 SNHLY, CDR2 FYNNEI. Trimming pared 8 bases from V and 2 bases from J, leaving 9 bases between. The CDR3 consists of 13 residues. The CDR3 here is CASGGANTGELFF. CDR3 coding DNA: TGTGCCAGCGGGGGGGCTAACACCGGGGAGCTGTTTTTT.

V gene TRBV3-1 (or the pseudogene TRBV3-2) combines with J gene TRBJ2-5; perhaps TRBD2 as D (6 bases). Germline V CDR1 and CDR2: LGHDT, YNNKEL (reference sequence). Trimming pared 0 bases from V and 5 bases from J, leaving 10 bases between. The CDR3 sequence is 14 residues long. As DNA, the CDR3 is TGTGCCAGCAGCCAAGACGGTGGGAGGGAGACCCAGTACTTC. Its translation is CASSQDGGRETQYF.

The CDR3 spells CASSVVVGGGNAEAFF. The CDR3 bases are TGTGCCAGCAGCGTAGTCGTTGGCGGGGGTAACGCTGAAGCTTTCTTT. The chain has TRBV9 and TRBJ1-1; D might be TRBD1 (5 bases). CDR1 is SGDLS, CDR2 YYNGEE, per germline. CDR3 size: 16 residues. Between the trimmed V and J ends, which lost 0 bases and 6 bases, there was a span of 18 bases.

The chain is built from TRBV9 and TRBJ2-3, with 11 bases aligning to TRBD2. J lost 2 bases, V lost 0 bases, and 2 bases had no gene match. Germline V gene lookup returns CDR1 SGDLS and CDR2 YYNGEE. The CDR3 extends over 16 amino acids. The CDR3 spells CASSVVAGGITDTQYF. DNA for the CDR3: TGTGCCAGCAGCGTAGTAGCGGGGGGGATCACAGATACGCAGTATTTT.

The rearrangement links TRBV7-6 to TRBJ2-5; 7 bases line up with TRBD1. Germline V lookup: CDR1 SGHVS, CDR2 FNYEAQ. This CDR3 spans 15 amino acids. Trimming took 7 bases from V and 4 from J; bases not matched to a gene: 12. Written as DNA, the CDR3 is TGTGCCAGCACCGAAGGAACAGGGGTCGGAGAGACCCAGTACTTC. Its translation is CASTEGTGVGETQYF.

V and J are TRBV2 and TRBJ2-4; 8 bases fit TRBD1. Germline CDR1 and CDR2: SNHLY and FYNNEI. The CDR3 contains 13 residues. V lost 8 bases, J lost 8 bases, and 8 bases stayed unmatched. The CDR3 region is CASGSDRADIQYF. The CDR3 nucleotides read TGTGCCAGCGGATCGGACAGGGCGGACATTCAGTACTTC.

This clone was picked up a small number of times. J is TRBJ2-7 and V is TRBV7-7; a weak D match, TRBD1 (6 bases). Between the trimmed V and J ends, which lost 9 bases and 2 bases, there was a span of 14 bases. Germline CDR1 and CDR2: SSHAT and FNYEAQ (reference sequence). This CDR3 region has 13 residues. CDR3 sequence: CASSTGPTYEQYF. In nucleotides, the CDR3 is TGTGCCAGTTCGACAGGTCCCACCTACGAGCAGTACTTC.

This clone was found a few times. The rearrangement joins TRBV28 to TRBJ2-1, with D maybe TRBD2 (5 bases). The germline V gene encodes CDR1 MDHEN and CDR2 SYDVKM. Deletions cut 7 bases from V and 0 bases from J, with 10 bases between. The CDR3 covers 14 residues. Written as DNA, the CDR3 is TGTGCCAGCATACGGGGTACCTCCTACAATGAGCAGTTCTTC. This encodes CASIRGTSYNEQFF.

The chain combines TRBV5-1 with TRBJ2-1; 10 bases map to TRBD2. Germline V lookup: CDR1 SGHRS, CDR2 YFSETQ. CDR3 size: 16 residues. Trimming at V came to 0 bases and at J to 5 bases, leaving 5 bases not matched to a gene. CDR3 protein: CASSLGASGGHNEQFF. The CDR3 nucleotides read TGCGCCAGCAGCTTGGGGGCTAGCGGGGGCCACAATGAGCAGTTCTTC.

V and J are TRBV28 and TRBJ2-5; maybe TRBD2 (7 bases). This CDR3 has 16 amino acids. V lost 2 bases and J 2 bases, leaving 15 bases between the germline ends. Germline V gene sequence: CDR1 MDHEN, CDR2 SYDVKM. Here the CDR3 reads CASSLTGAGVQETQYF. The DNA of the CDR3 is TGTGCCAGCAGTTTAACGGGGGCGGGGGTTCAAGAGACCCAGTACTTC. The full variable domain, with the rest looked up from reference TRBV28 and TRBJ2-5, is DVKVTQSSRYLVKRTGEKVFLECVQDMDHENMFWYRQDPGLGLRLIYFSYDVKMKEKGDIPEGYSVSREKKERFSLILESASTNQTSMYLCASSLTGAGVQETQYFGPGTRLLVL.

The chain uses TRBV20-1 and TRBJ2-5, with D unclear. V was trimmed by 6 bases and J by 4 bases, leaving 9 bases between them. This CDR3 is 11 amino acids long. Germline lookup yields CDR1 DFQATT and CDR2 SNEGSKA (reference sequence). The CDR3 region is CSAALRETQYF. CDR3 DNA sequence: TGCAGTGCGGCTCTTCGAGAGACCCAGTACTTC.

The V and J genes are TRBV5-5 and TRBJ2-2, with D possibly matching TRBD1 (6 bases). The germline V gene encodes CDR1 SGHKS and CDR2 YYEKEE (reference sequence). V was cut by 4 bases and J by 0 bases, with 22 bases left in between. This CDR3 comprises 19 residues. The CDR3 DNA is TGTGCCAGCAGCCCAGAGTACGTGGACAGTTCGCCGAACACCGGGGAGCTGTTTTTT. Its protein is CASSPEYVDSSPNTGELFF.

This clone was seen just once. The chain uses TRBV3-1 (or the pseudogene TRBV3-2) and TRBJ1-2; 10 bases map to TRBD1. J was trimmed by 7 bases and V by 1 base; bases with no gene match: 6. The CDR3 covers 15 residues. The germline V gene encodes CDR1 LGHDT and CDR2 YNNKEL (reference sequence). In DNA form, the CDR3 reads TGTGCCAGCAGCCAAGCGCCTCGACAGGGGGCTGGCTACACCTTC. Translated, it gives CASSQAPRQGAGYTF.

The CDR3 nucleotides are TGTGCCGTTCCGGGACAGGGGACCGAGAGTTATGGCTACACCTTC. This codes for CAVPGQGTESYGYTF. The chain combines TRBV2 with TRBJ1-2, with TRBD1 matching 10 bases. V was clipped by 11 bases and J by 5 bases; unmatched bases: 14. Germline V gives CDR1 SNHLY, CDR2 FYNNEI. CDR3 length: 15 residues.

V usage is TRBV11-1 and J usage is TRBJ2-7; 8 nucleotides match TRBD1. V lost 5 bases to trimming and J lost 6 bases; unmatched junction nucleotides: 6. Germline V CDR1 and CDR2: SGHAT, FQDESV (reference sequence). This CDR3 is 13 amino acids long. The CDR3 here is CASSIDRGGEQYF. The DNA of the CDR3 is TGTGCCAGCAGCATCGACAGGGGCGGCGAGCAGTACTTC.

Only one count was recorded for this clone. The chain recombines TRBV29-1 with TRBJ2-7, with 7 positions matching TRBD1. Germline V gene sequence: CDR1 SQVTM, CDR2 ANQGSEA. V lost 5 bases to trimming and J lost 6 bases; unmatched junction nucleotides: 10. The CDR3 has 13 residues. The CDR3 nucleotides are TGCAGCGTTCGGGCGGCGCAGGGGGTCGAGCAGTACTTC. Translation gives CSVRAAQGVEQYF.

With regard to this clone: This sample includes further DNA sequences coding for the same CDR3. The chain employs TRBV5-1 and TRBJ2-5, with 9 bases lining up with TRBD2. Germline values: CDR1 SGHRS, CDR2 YFSETQ. The CDR3 runs to 15 residues. Trimming cost V 1 base and J 2 bases; bases outside gene matches: 3. The CDR3 spells CASSLLRGGQETQYF. CDR3 in DNA: TGCGCCAGCAGCTTGCTGCGGGGGGGGCAAGAGACCCAGTACTTC.

The J gene is TRBJ2-3, the V gene TRBV9; 11 bases align to TRBD2. The V and J ends lost 0 bases and 3 bases, in that order; junction bases with no gene match: 6. This CDR3 comprises 17 residues. Germline V gene data show CDR1 as SGDLS and CDR2 as YYNGEE. The CDR3, as DNA: TGTGCCAGCAGCGTAGAGGCTAGCGGGGGGTCAACAGATACGCAGTATTTT. Translating it yields CASSVEASGGSTDTQYF.